The sequence of this T cell receptor beta chain was determined in a study of T cell changes during pregnancy in multiple sclerosis. Generated by immunoSEQ multiplex PCR, the TCRdb table keeps only in-frame clones and is missing some. The table records around 92,000 clones, approximately 95% of them present only once. With 1 base removed from V and 6 bases from J, the gap between germline ends came to 7 bases. Germline CDR1 and CDR2: SEHNR and FQNEAQ (reference sequence). This CDR3 region has 13 residues. The rearrangement joins TRBV7-9 to TRBJ2-1; TRBD1 is a possible D gene (6 bases). The sequencing here drew on peripheral blood, taken in the first trimester of pregnancy. This clonotype was sampled from a female donor with multiple sclerosis, enrolled in a pregnancy study. CDR3 DNA sequence: TGTGCCAGCAGCTTAGGGGGGCTCAATGAGCAGTTCTTC. This codes for CASSLGGLNEQFF.